This TCR beta chain emerged from a study of blood T cell repertoires in COVID-19. The CDR3 runs to 17 residues. Between the trimmed V and J ends, which lost 3 bases and 2 bases, there was a span of 17 bases. CDR1 and CDR2 from the germline V gene are SGHTA and FQGNSA. Only a few counts were recorded for this clone. Sequencing used immunoSEQ multiplex PCR; TCRdb keeps in-frame clones, though not all of them. In the table there are fewer than 350,000 clones, around 88% of which are singletons. The receptor was derived from a woman between 35 and 50 years old who had recovered from COVID-19. Material for sequencing was PBMCs or T cells enriched from blood (not recorded which). This sequence joins TRBV7-2 and TRBJ2-1, with D perhaps TRBD2 (5 bases). In nucleotides, the CDR3 is TGTGCCAGCAGCTTGGCCTCAGCGGACCTCACCTACAATGAGCAGTTCTTC. It encodes CASSLASADLTYNEQFF.